This T cell receptor beta chain stems from a study of cytomegalovirus exposure and HLA in healthy donors. The length of the CDR3 is 14 residues. Germline CDR1 and CDR2: SQVTM and ANQGSEA. V was shortened by 0 bases and J by 4 bases, with 12 bases between the two germline ends. 60 Vbeta and 13 Jbeta primers were used in PCR. As processed by the authors: Later reanalysis found roughly 80 million unique TCR beta chains, 9 million to 12 million of them shared. Data came from immunoSEQ multiplex PCR; TCRdb stores just in-frame clones and leaves some out. D and trimming were read from the DNA, whereas the V and J calls and clone size are those reported in that table. The data contain around 190,000 clones, more than 75% of them singletons. Ten or more counts support this clone. Other DNA sequences in this sample translate to the same CDR3.

Sequenced input: PBMCs. V usage is TRBV29-1 and J usage is TRBJ1-1; D is possibly TRBD1 (6 bases). The origin of this receptor is a woman between 45 and 65 years old in good health and CMV-seronegative. The CDR3 DNA reads as TGCAGCGTTGAAGACCCCGGGGGGCTCACTGAAGCTTTCTTT. Protein: CSVEDPGGLTEAFF. The full variable domain, completed using reference TRBV29-1 and TRBJ1-1, is SAVISQKPSRDICQRGTSLTIQCQVDSQVTMMFWYRQQPGQSLTLIATANQGSEATYESGFVIDKFPISRPNLTFSTLTVSNMSPEDSSIYLCSVEDPGGLTEAFFGQGTRLTVV.